The 32 T cell receptor beta chains given below trace back to one sample, sequenced in a study of T cells in narcolepsy. The assay was immunoSEQ multiplex PCR, and TCRdb's table has in-frame clones only and misses some. The data show tens of thousands of clones, around 80% seen once. Specimen: memory (CD45RA-) CD4+ T cells from blood. The receptor set was obtained from a human donor in good health.

This clone was seen a single time. One end of the junction varies from germline; a read error may be responsible. The V and J genes are TRBV7-8 and TRBJ1-2; no definite D call. The CDR3 contains 14 residues. Germline CDR1 is SGHVS and CDR2 is FQNEAQ. The chain's CDR3 is CASSLAIGWGGYTF. The DNA for the CDR3 is TGTGCCAGCAGCCTAGCCATAGGGTGGGGTGGCTACACCTTC. Full variable domain (remainder filled in from reference TRBV7-8 and TRBJ1-2): GAGVSQSPRYKVAKRGQDVALRCDPISGHVSLFWYQQALGQGPEFLTYFQNEAQLDKSGLPSDRFFAERPEGSVSTLKIQRTQQEDSAVYLCASSLAIGWGGYTFGSGTRLTVV.

This clone was counted once. The chain couples TRBV18 to TRBJ2-3; the match to TRBD2 covers 9 bases. This CDR3 is built from 15 residues. J was trimmed by 7 bases and V by 4 bases; bases with no gene match: 9. Germline-derived CDR1 and CDR2 are KGHSH and LQKENI. The CDR3 here is CASSQGSGGRNTQYF. The DNA of the CDR3 is TGTGCCAGCTCACAGGGTAGCGGGGGTCGGAATACGCAGTATTTT.

The chain joins TRBV25-1 to TRBJ2-1, with 8 bases matching TRBD2. CDR3 length equals 16 residues. Per germline, CDR1 MGHDK and CDR2 SYGVNS. After removal of 3 bases from V and 5 bases from J, the junction contained 9 bases not matched to a gene. CDR3 residues: CASSDRLASRNNEQFF. The CDR3 nucleotides are TGTGCCAGCAGTGATCGACTAGCGAGTCGCAACAATGAGCAGTTCTTC. Based on the CDR3 plus reference TRBV25-1 and TRBJ2-1, the full variable domain is EADIYQTPRYLVIGTGKKITLECSQTMGHDKMYWYQQDPGMELHLIHYSYGVNSTEKGDLSSESTVSRIRTEHFPLTLESARPSHTSQYLCASSDRLASRNNEQFFGPGTRLTVL.

In DNA, the CDR3 is TGTGGCACACCTCACAAGATAACACAAAGTCGGGCCAACGTCCTGACTTTC. It translates to CGTPHKITQSRANVLTF. The chain recombines TRBV8-2 with TRBJ2-6; the listed D gene, TRBD1, was not tested against the DNA. TRBV8-2 has pseudogene status. The CDR3 is 17 residues long.

V is TRBV9 and J is TRBJ2-2; no clear D. This CDR3 is 13 amino acids long. V was pared by 0 bases and J by 4 bases, with 4 bases between. The germline CDR1 and CDR2 sequences are SGDLS and YYNGEE. The CDR3 nucleotides are TGTGCCAGCAGCGTAGCAGTCACCGGGGAGCTGTTTTTT. Amino acid sequence: CASSVAVTGELFF.

V gene TRBV5-4 combines with J gene TRBJ2-1; TRBD2 is a possible D gene (6 bases). V gave up 4 bases and J gave up 6 bases, with 14 bases separating them. Germline values: CDR1 SGHNT, CDR2 YYREEE (reference sequence). This CDR3 is 14 amino acids long. The CDR3 DNA follows: TGTGCCAGCAGCCTGAGACCTAGCGTCAATGAGCAGTTCTTC. It encodes CASSLRPSVNEQFF.

V and J are TRBV6-1 and TRBJ2-1; 7 bases map to TRBD1. The CDR3 is 13 amino acids. The J segment lost 9 bases and the V segment lost 4 bases, leaving 6 bases of the junction unmatched. CDR1 is MNHNS and CDR2 is SASEGT in the germline V gene. This chain's CDR3 is CASSVRQGSEQFF. CDR3 sequence (DNA): TGTGCCAGCAGTGTCAGACAGGGAAGTGAGCAGTTCTTC.

This clone was seen a handful of times. The CDR3 nucleotides read TGTGCCAGCAGCCCATTTGGACAGAACACTGAAGCTTTCTTT. Encoded protein: CASSPFGQNTEAFF. The chain links TRBV7-8 to TRBJ1-1; D may be TRBD1 (5 bases). V lost 5 bases and J lost 1, with 11 bases in between. Germline CDR1 SGHVS, CDR2 FQNEAQ. The length of the CDR3 is 14 residues.

The V and J genes are TRBV27 and TRBJ1-4; D unresolved. CDR3 length: 15 residues. Germline CDR1 and CDR2: MNHEY and SMNVEV (reference sequence). The V end was cut by 3 bases, the J end by 0 bases, with 8 bases between. This CDR3 reads CASSLFLTTNEKLFF. DNA for the CDR3: TGTGCCAGCAGTTTGTTTCTGACAACTAATGAAAAACTGTTTTTT.

This chain connects TRBV5-1 to TRBJ2-3; D is perhaps TRBD1 (5 bases). Germline CDR1 and CDR2: SGHRS and YFSETQ. V was pared by 0 bases and J by 5 bases, with 13 bases between. The CDR3 extends over 15 amino acids. CDR3 DNA sequence: TGCGCCAGCAGCTTGGCCGGGCAGGGAATAGATACGCAGTATTTT. Its protein product is CASSLAGQGIDTQYF.

This chain connects TRBV19 to TRBJ2-5; 13 positions agree with TRBD2. The CDR3 loop spans 15 amino acids. Per the germline V gene, CDR1 is LNHDA and CDR2 is SQIVND (reference sequence). With V trimmed by 7 bases and J by 5 bases, 7 bases remained unmatched. The CDR3 region is CASTQLAGGPETQYF. CDR3 sequence (DNA): TGTGCCAGTACCCAACTAGCGGGGGGGCCGGAGACCCAGTACTTC.

The J gene is TRBJ1-5, the V gene TRBV10-3; 7 bases match TRBD1. Unmatched junction bases numbered 7, after V lost 2 bases and J lost 0 bases. The germline V gene encodes CDR1 ENHRY and CDR2 SYGVKD. The CDR3 loop spans 17 amino acids. CDR3 DNA: TGTGCCATCAGTGAGCGACTGGGACAGAATAGCAATCAGCCCCAGCATTTT. It yields the protein CAISERLGQNSNQPQHF.

The rearrangement links TRBV18 to TRBJ1-3; no firm D call. The CDR3 is made up of 12 amino acids. Germline CDR1 is KGHSH and CDR2 is LQKENI. The V end lost 6 bases, the J end lost 0 bases, and 3 bases lay between the germline ends. CDR3 nucleotides: TGTGCCAGCTCTGACTCTGGAAACACCATATATTTT. Its translation: CASSDSGNTIYF. The full variable domain, completed using reference TRBV18 and TRBJ1-3, is NAGVMQNPRHLVRRRGQEARLRCSPMKGHSHVYWYRQLPEEGLKFMVYLQKENIIDESGMPKERFSAEFPKEGPSILRIQQVVRGDSAAYFCASSDSGNTIYFGEGSWLTVV.

The chain uses TRBV7-9 and TRBJ1-1, with D hard to call. The CDR3 loop spans 15 amino acids. V shed 5 bases and J shed 2 bases, with 15 bases lying between them. Per germline, CDR1 SEHNR and CDR2 FQNEAQ (reference sequence). The CDR3 protein is CASSPPGLLNTEAFF. In nucleotides, the CDR3 is TGTGCCAGCAGCCCCCCGGGCTTACTAAACACTGAAGCTTTCTTT.

The chain recombines TRBV27 with TRBJ2-1; 11 positions match TRBD2. Trimming removed 5 bases from V and 3 bases from J; junction bases left unmatched: 9. CDR3 length: 17 amino acids. Germline V lookup: CDR1 MNHEY, CDR2 SMNVEV (reference sequence). This chain's CDR3 is CASSTTTSGRYYNEQFF. The DNA of the CDR3 is TGTGCCAGCAGTACAACTACTAGCGGGAGATACTACAATGAGCAGTTCTTC.

As to this clone: Germline is not matched at one junction end, which may reflect a read error. This chain uses TRBV20-1 with TRBJ2-5; D tentatively fits TRBD1 or TRBD2 (5 bases each). Germline CDR1 DFQATT, CDR2 SNEGSKA (reference sequence). CDR3 size: 11 residues. CDR3 in amino acids: CSTRGEETQYF. The CDR3 nucleotides read TGCAGTACTAGAGGGGAAGAGACCCAGTACTTC.

The chain joins TRBV4-1 to TRBJ2-5, with TRBD2 matching 8 bases. The CDR3 length is 18 residues. V gave up 3 bases and J gave up 2 bases; unmatched junction bases: 14. Germline assignment: CDR1 MGHRA and CDR2 YSYEKL. Written as DNA, the CDR3 is TGCGCCAGCAGCCAGGCTTCCCTGCGGGGGGAGCTACAAGAGACCCAGTACTTC. Its protein product is CASSQASLRGELQETQYF.

V usage is TRBV5-1 and J usage is TRBJ1-1; 12 bases line up with TRBD1. The junction had 5 bases not matched to a gene; V was cut back by 4 bases and J by 4 bases. CDR3 size: 15 residues. In germline, CDR1 is SGHRS, CDR2 YFSETQ. The CDR3 reads CASSIGTGGFTEAFF. In nucleotides, the CDR3 is TGCGCCAGCAGCATAGGGACAGGGGGCTTCACTGAAGCTTTCTTT.

The chain joins TRBV7-8 to TRBJ1-3; unclear D gene. Looked up from germline, CDR1 is SGHVS and CDR2 is FQNEAQ. This CDR3 comprises 15 residues. V lost 3 bases to trimming and J lost 0 bases, with 9 bases between them. CDR3 nucleotides: TGTGCCAGCAGCTTCGGCGACAACTCTGGAAACACCATATATTTT. Its translation: CASSFGDNSGNTIYF.

V and J are TRBV11-2 and TRBJ2-3, with D perhaps matching TRBD1 or TRBD2 (5 bases each). The CDR3 length is 14 residues. From germline, CDR1 is SGHAT and CDR2 FQNNGV. V was clipped by 1 base and J by 5 bases, with 10 bases between them. CDR3 sequence (DNA): TGTGCCAGCAGCTTAGGTGGGGGTAGAGATACGCAGTATTTT. Encoded protein: CASSLGGGRDTQYF.

The chain has TRBV5-1 and TRBJ2-5; a possible D gene is TRBD1 (5 bases). Trimming took off 2 bases at V and 1 base at J, with 9 bases between the two ends. The CDR3 runs to 14 residues. Germline V gene lookup returns CDR1 SGHRS and CDR2 YFSETQ. As DNA, the CDR3 is TGCGCCAGCAGCTTTTTGACAGTCCAAGAGACCCAGTACTTC. It yields the protein CASSFLTVQETQYF.

This chain joins TRBV5-6 and TRBJ2-1; D remains unclear. Per the germline V gene, CDR1 is SGHDT and CDR2 is YYEEEE. The CDR3 is made up of 11 amino acids. The germline V and J ends were trimmed by 0 bases and 9 bases, with 4 bases remaining between them. The CDR3 region is CASSLDGEQFF. The CDR3 DNA reads TGTGCCAGCAGCTTGGACGGTGAGCAGTTCTTC. Full variable domain (remainder filled in from reference TRBV5-6 and TRBJ2-1): DAGVTQSPTHLIKTRGQQVTLRCSPKSGHDTVSWYQQALGQGPQFIFQYYEEEERQRGNFPDRFSGHQFPNYSSELNVNALLLGDSALYLCASSLDGEQFFGPGTRLTVL.

The chain uses TRBV6-5 and TRBJ1-1, with D unresolved. Germline V gene data show CDR1 as MNHEY and CDR2 as SVGAGI. The V and J ends lost 5 bases and 8 bases respectively, with 12 bases between them. This CDR3 spans 12 amino acids. In DNA form, the CDR3 reads TGTGCCAGCAGTCTAAGAGACGGCGAAGCTTTCTTT. Translation: CASSLRDGEAFF.

This chain links TRBV18 with TRBJ2-7; 16 nucleotides line up with TRBD2. CDR1 and CDR2 (germline): KGHSH, LQKENI. V gave up 3 bases and J gave up 2 bases; unmatched junction bases: 4. The CDR3 is 17 amino acids. This CDR3 reads CASSPGLAGGPTYEQYF. CDR3 nucleotides: TGTGCCAGCTCACCGGGACTAGCGGGAGGGCCCACCTACGAGCAGTACTTC.

The chain couples TRBV11-2 to TRBJ2-7; D is ambiguous. Trimming stripped 3 bases from V and 2 bases from J, with 11 bases between. The V gene's germline CDR1 is SGHAT and CDR2 FQNNGV. CDR3 length equals 14 residues. The CDR3 spells CASSFIDWPYEQYF. The CDR3 region has the DNA TGTGCCAGCAGCTTCATAGATTGGCCCTACGAGCAGTACTTC.

The chain recombines TRBV16 with TRBJ2-7; TRBD1 matches at 7 bases. Germline CDR1 KGHSY, CDR2 FQNENV. This CDR3 contains 15 residues. The J segment lost 3 bases and the V segment lost 7 bases, leaving 12 bases of the junction unmatched. The CDR3 spells CASTHRQGGSYEQYF. As DNA, the CDR3 is TGTGCCAGCACCCATCGACAGGGTGGTAGCTACGAGCAGTACTTC.

The chain is built from TRBV30 and TRBJ2-2; D call uncertain. Trimming pared 1 base from V and 6 bases from J, leaving 3 bases between. This CDR3 contains 11 residues. Looked up from germline, CDR1 is GTSNPN and CDR2 is SVGIG (reference sequence). The CDR3 DNA reads as TGTGCCTGGAGTGCAGCCGGGGAGCTGTTTTTT. The encoded protein is CAWSAAGELFF.

V gene TRBV6-5 combines with J gene TRBJ2-1; no reliable D call. Trimming cost V 6 bases and J 2 bases, with 8 bases left between them. This CDR3 is 13 amino acids long. Germline loops: CDR1 MNHEY, CDR2 SVGAGI. CDR3 bases: TGTGCCAGCAGAGGGCCCACCTACAATGAGCAGTTCTTC. Translation gives CASRGPTYNEQFF.

The count of this clone is one. The gene calls are TRBV4-3 and TRBJ2-2; D uncertain. CDR1 is LGHNA, CDR2 YSLEER, per germline. V shed 1 base and J shed 4 bases, with 7 bases lying between them. The CDR3 has 14 amino acids. CDR3 nucleotide sequence: TGCGCCAGCAGCCAAGTGTATGGCACCGGGGAGCTGTTTTTT. This codes for CASSQVYGTGELFF.

The V gene is TRBV28, the J gene TRBJ2-3; TRBD1 aligns across 7 bases. The ends lost 3 bases at V and 4 bases at J; junction bases unmatched: 4. Germline lookup yields CDR1 MDHEN and CDR2 SYDVKM. The CDR3 has 14 residues. The CDR3 region is CASSFRGNSDTQYF. CDR3 coding DNA: TGTGCCAGCAGTTTCAGGGGGAATTCAGATACGCAGTATTTT. Using reference TRBV28 and TRBJ2-3 for the parts outside the CDR3, the full variable domain is DVKVTQSSRYLVKRTGEKVFLECVQDMDHENMFWYRQDPGLGLRLIYFSYDVKMKEKGDIPEGYSVSREKKERFSLILESASTNQTSMYLCASSFRGNSDTQYFGPGTRLTVL.

The chain combines TRBV18 with TRBJ1-2; 7 bases agree with TRBD1. The germline CDR1 and CDR2 sequences are KGHSH and LQKENI. This CDR3 has 19 amino acids. With 0 bases clipped from V and 1 base from J, the junction kept 14 bases outside the gene matches. CDR3 loop: CASSPPWLTGTQVNYGYTF. The CDR3 bases are TGTGCCAGCTCACCACCGTGGTTGACAGGGACCCAAGTTAACTATGGCTACACCTTC.

The V gene is TRBV6-5, the J gene TRBJ1-2; D is unresolved. Germline CDR1 is MNHEY and CDR2 is SVGAGI. The length of the CDR3 is 14 residues. Trimming pared 5 bases from V and 4 bases from J, leaving 14 bases between. CDR3 sequence reads: CASSESGQFYGYTF. For the CDR3, the DNA is TGTGCCAGCAGTGAATCGGGTCAATTCTATGGCTACACCTTC.